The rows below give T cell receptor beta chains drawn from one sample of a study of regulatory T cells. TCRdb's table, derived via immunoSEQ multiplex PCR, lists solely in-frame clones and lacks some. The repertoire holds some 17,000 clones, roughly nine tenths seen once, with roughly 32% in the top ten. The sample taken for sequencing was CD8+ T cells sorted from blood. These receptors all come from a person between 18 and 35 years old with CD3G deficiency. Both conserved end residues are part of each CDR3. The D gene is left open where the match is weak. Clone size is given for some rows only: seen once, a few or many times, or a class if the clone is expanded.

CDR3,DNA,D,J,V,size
CASSQGELTVDTEAFF,TGTGCCAGCAGCCAAGGGGAGCTCACGGTCGACACTGAAGCTTTCTTT,.,TRBJ1-1,TRBV14,.
CASSVGGPFTEAFF,TGTGCCAGCAGTGTGGGGGGCCCCTTCACTGAAGCTTTCTTT,.,TRBJ1-1,TRBV6-1,.
CASSPEGQGHEQYF,TGTGCCAGCAGCCCCGAGGGACAGGGCCACGAGCAGTACTTC,TRBD1,TRBJ2-7,TRBV5-6,.
CASSLPHQGDAEAFF,TGTGCCAGCAGCTTACCCCATCAGGGGGACGCGGAGGCTTTCTTT,TRBD1,TRBJ1-1,TRBV7-2,.
CAIGRGNEQFF,TGTGCCATCGGTAGGGGGAATGAGCAGTTCTTC,.,TRBJ2-1,TRBV10-3,.
CASSLAASPLHF,TGTGCCAGCAGCTTAGCTGCCTCACCCCTCCACTTT,.,TRBJ1-6,TRBV7-6,.
CASSEGLAGGPDTQYF,TGTGCCAGCAGTGAGGGACTAGCGGGGGGGCCCGATACGCAGTATTTT,TRBD2,TRBJ2-3,TRBV6-1,.
CASSLVAPSGAETQYF,TGTGCCAGCAGCTTAGTGGCACCCTCAGGGGCAGAGACCCAGTACTTC,.,TRBJ2-5,TRBV7-8,.
CASSFPGYHNEQFF,TGTGCCAGCAGTTTCCCCGGTTACCACAATGAGCAGTTCTTC,.,TRBJ2-1,TRBV28,.
CASSGGGFSYNEQFF,TGTGCCAGCAGCGGCGGGGGTTTCTCCTACAATGAGCAGTTCTTC,TRBD2,TRBJ2-1,TRBV9,once
CAISEFYGIQETQYF,TGTGCCATCAGTGAGTTCTACGGGATCCAAGAGACCCAGTACTTC,.,TRBJ2-5,TRBV10-3,.
CASSPRQGPRMNTEAFF,TGTGCCAGCAGCCCCCGGCAGGGGCCCCGGATGAACACTGAAGCTTTCTTT,.,TRBJ1-1,TRBV7-6,.
CASSLGGARYTNTEAFF,TGTGCCAGCAGCTTAGGGGGGGCGCGGTATACGAACACTGAAGCTTTCTTT,.,TRBJ1-1,TRBV7-8,.
CASSLSGASRGREQYF,TGTGCCAGCAGTTTATCAGGGGCCTCGCGAGGGCGGGAGCAGTACTTC,.,TRBJ2-7,TRBV27,few
CASSLGDGHYEQYF,TGTGCCAGCAGTTTGGGGGACGGCCACTACGAGCAGTACTTC,.,TRBJ2-7,TRBV28,.
CARSGASGGTYEQYF,TGTGCCCGCAGCGGGGCTAGCGGGGGGACCTACGAGCAGTACTTC,TRBD2,TRBJ2-7,TRBV2,.
CASSLKTGYEQYF,TGTGCCAGCAGTCTTAAGACAGGGTACGAGCAGTACTTC,TRBD1,TRBJ2-7,TRBV27,.
CASSAGGAEAFF,TGTGCCAGCTCGGCGGGGGGTGCTGAAGCTTTCTTT,.,TRBJ1-1,TRBV7-9,.
CASSPGGGGEQFF,TGTGCCAGCAGCCCGGGCGGAGGGGGTGAGCAGTTCTTC,.,TRBJ2-1,TRBV5-4,.
CASEKTGGSSYEQYF,TGTGCCAGTGAAAAGACGGGGGGATCGTCCTACGAGCAGTACTTC,TRBD2,TRBJ2-7,TRBV19,.
CASSVAGGNTEAFF,TGTGCCAGCAGCGTAGCCGGGGGGAACACTGAAGCTTTCTTT,.,TRBJ1-1,TRBV9,.
CASSVYRPRGDTIYF,TGTGCCAGCAGCGTATACAGGCCTAGAGGTGACACCATATATTTT,.,TRBJ1-3,TRBV9,.
CASSQLERGCQPQHF,TGTGCCAGCAGCCAACTCGAGCGAGGTTGCCAGCCCCAGCATTTT,.,TRBJ1-5,TRBV14,.
CASSLNPRGEQFF,TGTGCCAGCAGTTTAAACCCCCGGGGTGAGCAGTTCTTC,.,TRBJ2-1,TRBV27,.